This is a list of T cell receptor beta chains from one sample in a study of regulatory T cells in long-lasting Graves disease. TCRdb itself ran the multiplex PCR reads through MiXCR, one entry per CDR3 protein. This sample yields hundreds of thousands of distinct CDR3 sequences, of which less than 25% are seen a single time; under 9% belongs to the top ten. Specimen: peripheral blood mononuclear cells (PBMCs), collected when the disease was refractory, from a patient treated with antithyroid drugs. Receptors originate from a female donor with Graves disease. The CDR3 runs from the conserved cysteine through the conserved F or W. Each record gives: CDR3 DNA, CDR3 protein, V gene, J gene, CDR3 length, clone size, D gene. A D gene is named only where the DNA matches it firmly. Size values are once, few and many counts, or a class for expanded clones, and some rows have none.

CDR3nt: TGTGCCAGCAGTGAATACGGGGGGCGTCGAGCTTTCTTT; CDR3aa: CASSEYGGRRAFF; v_gene: TRBV28; j_gene: TRBJ1-1; len: 13; abundance: many; d_gene: .
CDR3nt: TGTGCCAGCAGTGCGAGGATAGGGGGCCTCTACGAGCAGTACTTC; CDR3aa: CASSARIGGLYEQYF; v_gene: TRBV6-1; j_gene: TRBJ2-7; len: 15; abundance: many; d_gene: TRBD1
CDR3nt: TGCAGCGTAGCGGGAGGGGGCTCCTACGAGCAGTACTTC; CDR3aa: CSVAGGGSYEQYF; v_gene: TRBV29-1; j_gene: TRBJ2-7; len: 13; abundance: .; d_gene: TRBD2
CDR3nt: TGCAGTGCCTCAGACTGGAACACTGAAGCTTCCTTT; CDR3aa: CSASDWNTEASF; v_gene: TRBV20-1; j_gene: TRBJ1-1; len: 12; abundance: .; d_gene: .
CDR3nt: TGTGCCAGCAGCCGCAGTGGGGCGAACATTCAGTACTTC; CDR3aa: CASSRSGANIQYF; v_gene: TRBV5-4; j_gene: TRBJ2-4; len: 13; abundance: many; d_gene: .
CDR3nt: TGTGCCAGCACCCTGGGCGGGAGTCCGTCCGAGCAGTACTTC; CDR3aa: CASTLGGSPSEQYF; v_gene: TRBV7-2; j_gene: TRBJ2-7; len: 14; abundance: .; d_gene: TRBD2
CDR3nt: TGTGCCAGTAGTACTACGGGAGTAGAAGAGACCCAGTACTTC; CDR3aa: CASSTTGVEETQYF; v_gene: TRBV19; j_gene: TRBJ2-5; len: 14; abundance: few; d_gene: .
CDR3nt: TGTGCCAGCAGTGATTACAGGGGGAGCATGAACACTGAAGCTTTCTTT; CDR3aa: CASSDYRGSMNTEAFF; v_gene: TRBV28; j_gene: TRBJ1-1; len: 16; abundance: many; d_gene: TRBD1
CDR3nt: TGTGCCAGCAGGAAGGACAGGTGGAACACTGAAGCTTTCTTT; CDR3aa: CASRKDRWNTEAFF; v_gene: TRBV12-3/TRBV12-4; j_gene: TRBJ1-1; len: 14; abundance: many; d_gene: TRBD1
CDR3nt: TGTGCCAGCAGTTTAGAAGGAGCTCGGCTCGAGCAGTACTTC; CDR3aa: CASSLEGARLEQYF; v_gene: TRBV11-2; j_gene: TRBJ2-7; len: 14; abundance: many; d_gene: .
CDR3nt: TGTGCCAGCAGTTACCCTGGGACAGGGGATGGCTACACCTTC; CDR3aa: CASSYPGTGDGYTF; v_gene: TRBV6-5; j_gene: TRBJ1-2; len: 14; abundance: many; d_gene: TRBD1
CDR3nt: TGTGCCAGCAGCTTAAACCCCCGGGGCGAGCAGTACTTC; CDR3aa: CASSLNPRGEQYF; v_gene: TRBV7-3; j_gene: TRBJ2-7; len: 13; abundance: .; d_gene: .
CDR3nt: TGTGCCAGCTCACCACTGCCAGATGCCGTCACTGAAGCTTTCTTT; CDR3aa: CASSPLPDAVTEAFF; v_gene: TRBV18; j_gene: TRBJ1-1; len: 15; abundance: many; d_gene: .
CDR3nt: TGTGCCAGCAGCTTCGCAGGAAATTCACCCCTCCACTTT; CDR3aa: CASSFAGNSPLHF; v_gene: TRBV5-4; j_gene: TRBJ1-6; len: 13; abundance: few; d_gene: .
CDR3nt: TGTGCCAGTAGCTGGCAGGGGGAGATTGTCAATCAGCCCCAGCATTTT; CDR3aa: CASSWQGEIVNQPQHF; v_gene: TRBV19; j_gene: TRBJ1-5; len: 16; abundance: few; d_gene: TRBD1
CDR3nt: TGCGCCAGCAGCCAAGGGAGGGCGAACACTGAAGCTTTCTTT; CDR3aa: CASSQGRANTEAFF; v_gene: TRBV4-1; j_gene: TRBJ1-1; len: 14; abundance: few; d_gene: .
CDR3nt: TGTGCCAGCAGCCAAGAAGCGGGAGTATTGGAGCAGTACTTC; CDR3aa: CASSQEAGVLEQYF; v_gene: TRBV3-1; j_gene: TRBJ2-7; len: 14; abundance: many; d_gene: TRBD2
CDR3nt: TGTGCCAGCAGTTCTTTGCAGGGTCAATCCGGGGTCTACGAGCAGTACTTC; CDR3aa: CASSSLQGQSGVYEQYF; v_gene: TRBV28; j_gene: TRBJ2-7; len: 17; abundance: many; d_gene: .
CDR3nt: TGTGCCAGCAGCTTAAGCCTAGCGGGAGCTATAGATACGCAGTATTTT; CDR3aa: CASSLSLAGAIDTQYF; v_gene: TRBV7-3; j_gene: TRBJ2-3; len: 16; abundance: .; d_gene: TRBD2
CDR3nt: TGTGCCAGCAGCTTAGCCCAGGGTTCAAACACCATATATTTT; CDR3aa: CASSLAQGSNTIYF; v_gene: TRBV7-2; j_gene: TRBJ1-3; len: 14; abundance: .; d_gene: .
CDR3nt: TGTGCCAGCAGCTTAACCGGGCCTAACACTGAAGCTTTCTTT; CDR3aa: CASSLTGPNTEAFF; v_gene: TRBV12-3/TRBV12-4; j_gene: TRBJ1-1; len: 14; abundance: many; d_gene: .
CDR3nt: TGTGCCAGCACCGGAGGGGATTCAGAGACCCAGTACTTC; CDR3aa: CASTGGDSETQYF; v_gene: TRBV27; j_gene: TRBJ2-5; len: 13; abundance: few; d_gene: .